These T cell receptor beta chains were read from a single sample in a study of shared clonotypes between healthy human individuals. The table came from immunoSEQ multiplex PCR; TCRdb's copy has only in-frame clones and leaves some out. The sample yields 800,000 to 950,000 clones, approximately 97% seen once. What was sequenced was naive CD8+ T cells sorted from blood. All receptors derive from a man between 25 and 39 years old in good health. Both conserved end residues are part of each CDR3. A D gene is named only where the DNA matches it firmly. Size is omitted from some rows. Given values are once, few, many or a class for expanded clones.

CASSVGLAGEDTQYF	TGTGCCAGCAGTGTCGGACTAGCGGGAGAGGATACGCAGTATTTT	TRBD2	-	TRBV2	TRBJ2-3
CASSEVWRTGNSYEQYF	TGTGCCAGCAGTGAAGTGTGGAGGACAGGGAATTCCTACGAGCAGTACTTC	TRBD1	-	TRBV6-1	TRBJ2-7
CASSHRDRGAYEQYF	TGTGCCAGCAGCCACCGGGACAGGGGTGCCTACGAGCAGTACTTC	TRBD1	few	TRBV7-9	TRBJ2-7
CASSEGPRTSVLDTQYF	TGTGCCAGCAGTGAGGGCCCCAGGACTAGCGTATTAGATACGCAGTATTTT	TRBD2	-	TRBV2	TRBJ2-3
CASSLPPGTPRGDDEQFF	TGTGCCAGCAGTCTACCTCCGGGGACTCCCAGAGGGGACGATGAGCAGTTCTTC	-	-	TRBV27	TRBJ2-1
CASSLDSGNQPQHF	TGCGCCAGCAGCTTGGACTCTGGGAATCAGCCCCAGCATTTT	-	-	TRBV5-1	TRBJ1-5
CASSFVSGLGYTF	TGTGCCAGCAGCTTCGTGTCCGGACTCGGCTACACCTTC	-	-	TRBV7-9	TRBJ1-2
CASSLGRNEQYF	TGTGCCAGCAGCTTAGGACGGAACGAGCAGTACTTC	-	-	TRBV13	TRBJ2-7
CASSSSLVVEAFF	TGTGCCAGCAGTTCCAGCCTGGTAGTTGAAGCTTTCTTT	-	-	TRBV28	TRBJ1-1
CASSQDPTGQVLTYEQYF	TGCGCCAGCAGCCAAGATCCCACGGGACAGGTCCTTACCTACGAGCAGTACTTC	TRBD1	-	TRBV4-1	TRBJ2-7
CASSVAGDSYNEQFF	TGTGCCAGCAGCGTAGCGGGGGATTCCTACAATGAGCAGTTCTTC	-	-	TRBV9	TRBJ2-1
CASSYGSTGELFF	TGTGCCAGCAGCTACGGCAGCACCGGGGAGCTGTTTTTT	-	-	TRBV11-2	TRBJ2-2
CASSPRSRGEQYF	TGTGCCAGCAGCCCGCGGTCCCGGGGCGAGCAGTACTTC	-	-	TRBV11-2	TRBJ2-7
CASSYGGTDTQYF	TGTGCCAGCAGTTATGGTGGCACAGATACGCAGTATTTT	-	-	TRBV27	TRBJ2-3
CASSQDKGLQPQHF	TGTGCCAGCAGCCAAGATAAAGGGCTTCAGCCCCAGCATTTT	-	-	TRBV4-2	TRBJ1-5
CASSFSDEQFF	TGTGCCAGCAGTTTCTCAGATGAGCAGTTCTTC	-	-	TRBV27	TRBJ2-1
CASSLTQPQHF	TGTGCCAGCAGCTTGACCCAGCCCCAGCATTTT	-	-	TRBV5-8	TRBJ1-5
CASSSTPGLEPFF	TGTGCCAGCAGCTCAACCCCGGGACTTGAACCGTTCTTC	-	-	TRBV7-9	TRBJ2-1
CATISGSPGETQYF	TGTGCCACCATTTCAGGGTCTCCCGGGGAGACCCAGTACTTC	-	-	TRBV19	TRBJ2-5
CSVVDSSYEQYF	TGCAGCGTTGTAGACAGTTCCTACGAGCAGTACTTC	-	-	TRBV29-1	TRBJ2-7
CSVLLDRTNEQFF	TGCAGCGTTTTACTAGACAGAACCAATGAGCAGTTCTTC	-	once	TRBV29-1	TRBJ2-1
CASSESPLAGGYEQYF	TGCGCCAGCAGTGAATCTCCCCTAGCGGGAGGCTACGAGCAGTACTTC	TRBD2	-	TRBV10-1	TRBJ2-7
CASSQEPSGYYNEQFF	TGCGCCAGCAGCCAAGAACCCAGCGGGTATTACAATGAGCAGTTCTTC	-	-	TRBV4-1	TRBJ2-1
CAGSPRLAVSTDTQYF	TGTGCCGGCAGCCCAAGACTAGCGGTGAGCACAGATACGCAGTATTTT	TRBD2	-	TRBV7-8	TRBJ2-3
CASSVAGLPSDEQFF	TGTGCCAGCAGCGTAGCTGGTCTGCCTAGCGATGAGCAGTTCTTC	-	-	TRBV9	TRBJ2-1
CASSFMQHTYNEQFF	TGTGCCAGCAGTTTCATGCAGCATACCTACAATGAGCAGTTCTTC	-	-	TRBV27	TRBJ2-1
CASRPVGTDTQYF	TGTGCCAGCCGACCGGTCGGGACAGATACGCAGTATTTT	-	once	TRBV6-1	TRBJ2-3
CASSPLRELTTDTQYF	TGTGCCAGCAGCCCGTTACGGGAGCTCACCACAGATACGCAGTATTTT	-	-	TRBV7-2	TRBJ2-3
CAISVKGGSGSSYEQYF	TGTGCCATCAGTGTAAAAGGGGGTAGCGGGAGCTCCTACGAGCAGTACTTC	TRBD2	-	TRBV10-3	TRBJ2-7
CSVDQREEELETQYF	TGCAGCGTTGACCAGCGGGAGGAGGAGTTGGAGACCCAGTACTTC	TRBD2	-	TRBV29-1	TRBJ2-5
CASSEGTSESDTQYF	TGTGCCAGCAGTGAAGGGACTAGCGAATCAGATACGCAGTATTTT	TRBD2	once	TRBV6-4	TRBJ2-3
CASSDGRDLYGYTF	TGCGCCAGCAGCGATGGTCGTGACCTCTATGGCTACACCTTC	-	-	TRBV5-1	TRBJ1-2
CASSLARVPFGQPQHF	TGTGCCAGCAGCTTAGCCAGGGTTCCGTTTGGTCAGCCCCAGCATTTT	-	-	TRBV7-8	TRBJ1-5
CASSQRPPGRKGLANIQYF	TGTGCCAGCAGCCAACGGCCCCCAGGCAGGAAGGGACTAGCCAACATTCAGTACTTC	TRBD2	-	TRBV14	TRBJ2-4
CASSPLGLAESSYNEQFF	TGTGCCAGCTCACCACTCGGACTAGCGGAAAGCTCCTACAATGAGCAGTTCTTC	TRBD2	-	TRBV18	TRBJ2-1
CASRETGGPYEQYF	TGTGCCAGCAGGGAGACAGGGGGCCCCTACGAGCAGTACTTC	TRBD1	once	TRBV2	TRBJ2-7
CASSEARANYGYTF	TGTGCCAGCAGTGAAGCGAGGGCTAACTATGGCTACACCTTC	-	once	TRBV2	TRBJ1-2
CASSTGPSPLSTQYF	TGTGCCAGCTCTACCGGGCCCTCGCCCTTGAGTACGCAGTATTTT	-	once	TRBV6-5	TRBJ2-3
CASSMGQDYGYTF	TGCGCCAGCAGCATGGGACAGGACTATGGCTACACCTTC	TRBD1	-	TRBV5-1	TRBJ1-2
CASSPRTYEQYF	TGTGCCAGCAGCCCCCGGACCTACGAGCAGTACTTC	-	once	TRBV6-1	TRBJ2-7
CASSPHPAGVTDTQYF	TGCGCCAGCAGCCCTCACCCAGCGGGAGTCACAGATACGCAGTATTTT	TRBD2	-	TRBV4-1	TRBJ2-3
CASSIAGMGDQPQHF	TGTGCCAGTAGTATAGCAGGGATGGGGGATCAGCCCCAGCATTTT	-	once	TRBV19	TRBJ1-5
CASYGYSHEQFF	TGTGCCAGTTATGGCTACTCCCATGAGCAGTTCTTC	-	-	TRBV19	TRBJ2-1
CASSSSDTQYF	TGTGCCAGCAGTTCCTCGGATACGCAGTATTTT	-	-	TRBV28	TRBJ2-3
CASSQEGSGDSDEQFF	TGCGCCAGCAGCCAAGAGGGCTCCGGGGATAGCGATGAGCAGTTCTTC	-	-	TRBV4-1	TRBJ2-1
CASSDRDSHNEQFF	TGTGCCAGCAGCGACCGGGACAGCCACAATGAGCAGTTCTTC	TRBD1	once	TRBV9	TRBJ2-1
CASKGLAGGGREQFF	TGTGCCAGCAAGGGACTAGCGGGAGGTGGGCGAGAGCAGTTCTTC	TRBD2	-	TRBV2	TRBJ2-1
CASSRPISVTSGHFTDTQYF	TGTGCCAGCAGCAGACCGATCAGCGTGACTAGCGGACACTTCACAGATACGCAGTATTTT	TRBD2	-	TRBV7-6	TRBJ2-3
CASSKSGNSYNEQFF	TGTGCCAGCAGCAAAAGCGGAAACTCCTACAATGAGCAGTTCTTC	-	-	TRBV6-5	TRBJ2-1
CASSLRTSGSSYEQFF	TGTGCCAGCAGCCTGCGGACTAGCGGGAGCTCGTATGAGCAGTTCTTC	TRBD2	-	TRBV11-2	TRBJ2-1